This T cell receptor beta chain is drawn from a study of T-cell reconstitution after alpha-beta-depleted transplantation in children. This clonotype was seen many times. Unique molecular identifiers were incorporated into the prepared TCRbeta library. TCRdb used MiXCR to reprocess the PCR reads, holding one entry per CDR3 protein. The data show 95,000 to 150,000 distinct CDR3 sequences, with more than 20% seen just once and roughly 10% held by the top ten. The sequencing here drew on PBMCs, mostly from graft donor cells, taken 180 days after TCRalphabeta/CD19-depleted stem cell transplant. The source is a male patient aged 2 to 9 who had a stem cell transplant for chronic granulomatous disease, so the T cells may come from the graft donor.

The CDR3 region has the DNA TGCAGTGCTAGAGATCCAAACAGGGTTAAAGGACCCTACGAGCAGTACTTC. Encoded protein: CSARDPNRVKGPYEQYF. The genes are TRBV20-1 and TRBJ2-7; D possibly corresponds to TRBD1 (6 bases). The CDR3 runs 17 residues. Trimming took off 0 bases at V and 2 bases at J, with 20 bases between the two ends. Germline V gene lookup returns CDR1 DFQATT and CDR2 SNEGSKA (reference sequence).